Following are 16 T cell receptor beta chains from one sample sequenced in a study of blood T cell repertoires in COVID-19 (TCRdb year 2020). Receptor amplification or capture employed the immunoSEQ multiplex PCR assay. Not all clones reach the TCRdb copy of this immuneACCESS table, which keeps in-frame sequences only. Checked studies attribute under half of the gap to unresolved V genes and leave the rest unexplained. The sample contains 95,000 to 150,000 clones, roughly 80% of them found a single time. 6% of the sample rests with the top ten. The sequenced sample was peripheral blood. These receptors originate from a man older than 75 with COVID-19, enrolled during active disease.

V and J are TRBV5-1 and TRBJ2-7; maybe TRBD2 (5 bases). V gave up 2 bases and J gave up 4 bases, with 13 bases separating them. CDR1 SGHRS and CDR2 YFSETQ come from the germline V gene. CDR3 length: 14 residues. CDR3 loop: CASSFVGLLYEQYF. The CDR3 nucleotides are TGCGCCAGCAGCTTTGTTGGACTCCTTTACGAGCAGTACTTC. The full variable domain, rest sourced from reference TRBV5-1 and TRBJ2-7, is KAGVTQTPRYLIKTRGQQVTLSCSPISGHRSVSWYQQTPGQGLQFLFEYFSETQRNKGNFPGRFSGRQFSNSRSEMNVSTLELGDSALYLCASSFVGLLYEQYFGPGTRLTVT.

The chain joins TRBV6-5 to TRBJ2-5, with a tentative D call TRBD2 (5 bases). Germline V gives CDR1 MNHEY, CDR2 SVGAGI. V lost 5 bases, J lost 2 bases, and 12 bases lay in between. This CDR3 region has 14 residues. CDR3 DNA: TGTGCCAGCAGTCCCTGGGAGAGGCAAGAGACCCAGTACTTC. Amino acids: CASSPWERQETQYF.

The chain links TRBV5-1 to TRBJ1-2; D not resolved. CDR1 and CDR2 from the germline V gene are SGHRS and YFSETQ. The CDR3 runs to 11 residues. V was cut by 5 bases and J by 5 bases, with 7 bases left in between. The CDR3 coding sequence is TGCGCCAGCAGTAACGGTTATGGCTACACCTTC. Protein: CASSNGYGYTF. The full variable domain, rest sourced from reference TRBV5-1 and TRBJ1-2, is KAGVTQTPRYLIKTRGQQVTLSCSPISGHRSVSWYQQTPGQGLQFLFEYFSETQRNKGNFPGRFSGRQFSNSRSEMNVSTLELGDSALYLCASSNGYGYTFGSGTRLTVV.

The chain links TRBV5-1 to TRBJ2-1, with 13 bases that match TRBD2. The CDR3 loop spans 16 amino acids. The V gene's germline CDR1 is SGHRS and CDR2 YFSETQ. V was pared by 1 base and J by 8 bases, with 6 bases of the junction left unmatched. As DNA, the CDR3 is TGCGCCAGCAGCTTGACTGGACTAGCGGGAGTGGATGAGCAGTTCTTC. Residues: CASSLTGLAGVDEQFF.

The chain joins TRBV7-8 to TRBJ1-4; D may be TRBD1 (6 bases). CDR1 SGHVS and CDR2 FQNEAQ come from the germline V gene. The germline V and J ends were trimmed by 1 base and 8 bases, with 14 bases remaining between them. The CDR3 length is 15 residues. The CDR3, as DNA: TGTGCCAGCAGCTTAGACAGGGTTAGGGGCGAAAAACTGTTTTTT. It translates to CASSLDRVRGEKLFF.

This rearrangement joins TRBV27 to TRBJ2-7; D may be TRBD2 (6 bases). The CDR3 length is 13 residues. With 3 bases removed from V and 3 bases from J, the gap between germline ends came to 9 bases. The germline gives CDR1 MNHEY, CDR2 SMNVEV (reference sequence). The CDR3 loop is CASSLGGIYEQYF. DNA of the CDR3: TGTGCCAGCAGTTTGGGAGGAATCTACGAGCAGTACTTC.

The CDR3 sequence is CASSPSDRATEAFF. The CDR3 nucleotides are TGTGCCAGCTCACCCTCCGACAGGGCCACTGAAGCTTTCTTT. The V gene is TRBV18, the J gene TRBJ1-1; 7 bases fit TRBD1. J was trimmed by 4 bases and V by 3 bases; bases with no gene match: 5. CDR1 KGHSH and CDR2 LQKENI come from the germline V gene. This CDR3 has 14 amino acids.

In DNA form, the CDR3 reads TGTGCCAGCAGCTTAATGAGGCACCTAAGCTCCTACGAGCAGTACTTC. It translates to CASSLMRHLSSYEQYF. V and J are TRBV7-2 and TRBJ2-7, with D hard to call. Germline CDR1 and CDR2: SGHTA and FQGNSA. Trimming cost V 2 bases and J 0 bases, with 14 bases left between them. There are 16 residues in the CDR3. The full variable domain, with the rest looked up from reference TRBV7-2 and TRBJ2-7, is GAGVSQSPSNKVTEKGKDVELRCDPISGHTALYWYRQSLGQGLEFLIYFQGNSAPDKSGLPSDRFSAERTGGSVSTLTIQRTQQEDSAVYLCASSLMRHLSSYEQYFGPGTRLTVT.

The gene calls are TRBV7-2 and TRBJ2-2, with 11 bases lining up with TRBD2. The CDR3 consists of 17 residues. Germline trimming cut 3 bases from V and 4 bases from J; bases unmatched to any gene: 7. Germline V lookup: CDR1 SGHTA, CDR2 FQGNSA. The DNA of the CDR3 is TGTGCCAGCAGCTTGGCCGGGACTAGCGGTATCACCGGGGAGCTGTTTTTT. This sequence encodes CASSLAGTSGITGELFF.

This clone was detected only once. The V gene is TRBV5-1, the J gene TRBJ2-5, with D uncertain. The V end lost 0 bases, the J end lost 2 bases, and 8 bases lay between the germline ends. The CDR3 is made up of 14 amino acids. Germline CDR1 and CDR2: SGHRS and YFSETQ. This CDR3 is CASSLVSIQETQYF. Here the CDR3 DNA reads TGCGCCAGCAGCTTGGTCTCTATTCAAGAGACCCAGTACTTC.

The CDR3 nucleotides are TGTGCCTGGAGTCCCAACTCGGATGGCTACACCTTC. It yields the protein CAWSPNSDGYTF. The chain combines TRBV30 with TRBJ1-2, with D unresolved. V gave up 2 bases and J gave up 6 bases, with 10 bases separating them. The CDR3 spans 12 residues. From germline, CDR1 is GTSNPN and CDR2 SVGIG (reference sequence). The full variable domain, completed using reference TRBV30 and TRBJ1-2, is SQTIHQWPATLVQPVGSPLSLECTVEGTSNPNLYWYRQAAGRGLQLLFYSVGIGQISSEVPQNLSASRPQDRQFILSSKKLLLSDSGFYLCAWSPNSDGYTFGSGTRLTVV.

The count of this clone is one. CDR3 sequence (DNA): TGTGCCAGCAGTGTGTATCGCACAGATACGCAGTATTTT. Translated: CASSVYRTDTQYF. The chain couples TRBV2 to TRBJ2-3, with D unresolved. The CDR3 sequence is 13 residues long. Trimming shortened V by 4 bases and J by 1 base, and 6 bases separated the two germline ends. Germline assignment: CDR1 SNHLY and CDR2 FYNNEI.

This clone has just a few counts. The chain employs TRBV2 and TRBJ2-3; D not resolved. The CDR3 spans 12 residues. V was cut by 4 bases and J by 3 bases, with 5 bases left in between. CDR1 is SNHLY and CDR2 is FYNNEI in the germline V gene. CDR3 loop: CASSAVTDTQYF. The CDR3 DNA is TGTGCCAGCAGTGCGGTGACAGATACGCAGTATTTT. The whole variable domain, filled in from reference TRBV2 and TRBJ2-3, reads EPEVTQTPSHQVTQMGQEVILRCVPISNHLYFYWYRQILGQKVEFLVSFYNNEISEKSEIFDDQFSVERPDGSNFTLKIRSTKLEDSAMYFCASSAVTDTQYFGPGTRLTVL.

The CDR3 region is CATTGKQGQPQHF. The CDR3 coding sequence is TGTGCCACCACAGGGAAACAGGGTCAGCCCCAGCATTTT. The genes are TRBV24-1 and TRBJ1-5, with TRBD1 as a possible D gene (6 bases). CDR1 is KGHDR, CDR2 SFDVKD, per germline. CDR3 size: 13 residues. V lost 8 bases to trimming and J lost 6 bases, with 13 bases between them.

The chain combines TRBV21-1 with TRBJ2-7; no DNA check was done on the table's D call, TRBD2. TRBV21-1 is a pseudogene locus. The CDR3 sequence is 16 residues long. The CDR3 DNA reads as TGTGCCAGCAGCATAGAAGGACTAGGCGGCATCGGCGAGCAGTACTTC. Its protein product is CASSIEGLGGIGEQYF.

This clone appeared a few times. The rearrangement links TRBV7-3 to TRBJ2-3; 11 nucleotides line up with TRBD2. Germline trimming cut 5 bases from V and 7 bases from J; bases unmatched to any gene: 11. Germline loops: CDR1 SGHTA, CDR2 FQGTGA. CDR3 length equals 16 residues. This chain's CDR3 is CASSQIAGGERHTQYF. DNA for the CDR3: TGTGCCAGCAGCCAAATAGCGGGAGGGGAACGGCATACGCAGTATTTT.